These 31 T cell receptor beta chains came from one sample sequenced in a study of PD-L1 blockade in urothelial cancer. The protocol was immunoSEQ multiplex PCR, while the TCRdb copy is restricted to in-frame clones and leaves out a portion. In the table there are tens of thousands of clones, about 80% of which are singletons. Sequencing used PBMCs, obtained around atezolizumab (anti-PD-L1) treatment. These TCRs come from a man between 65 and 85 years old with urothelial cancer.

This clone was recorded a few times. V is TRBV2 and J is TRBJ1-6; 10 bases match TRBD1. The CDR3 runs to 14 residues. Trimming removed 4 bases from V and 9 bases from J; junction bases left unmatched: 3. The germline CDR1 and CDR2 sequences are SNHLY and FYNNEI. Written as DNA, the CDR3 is TGTGCCAGCAGTGGACAGGGGGCCGCTTCACCCCTCCACTTT. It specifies CASSGQGAASPLHF.

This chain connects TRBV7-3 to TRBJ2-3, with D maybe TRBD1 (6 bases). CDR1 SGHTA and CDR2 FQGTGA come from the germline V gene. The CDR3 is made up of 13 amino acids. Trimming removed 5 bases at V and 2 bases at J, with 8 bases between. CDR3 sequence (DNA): TGTGCCAGCAGCAGACAGGTCACAGATACGCAGTATTTT. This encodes CASSRQVTDTQYF.

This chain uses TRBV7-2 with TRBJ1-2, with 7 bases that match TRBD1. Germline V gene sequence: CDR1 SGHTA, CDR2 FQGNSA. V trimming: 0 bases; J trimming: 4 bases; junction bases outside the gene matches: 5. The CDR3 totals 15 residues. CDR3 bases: TGTGCCAGCAGCTTAGCTTATCCAGGGGGCTATGGCTACACCTTC. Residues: CASSLAYPGGYGYTF.

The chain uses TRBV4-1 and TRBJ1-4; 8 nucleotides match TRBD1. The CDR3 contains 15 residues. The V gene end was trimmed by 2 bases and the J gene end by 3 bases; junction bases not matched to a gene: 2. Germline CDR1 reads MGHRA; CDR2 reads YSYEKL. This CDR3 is CASSQNRGANEKLFF. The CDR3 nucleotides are TGCGCCAGCAGCCAAAACAGGGGGGCTAATGAAAAACTGTTTTTT.

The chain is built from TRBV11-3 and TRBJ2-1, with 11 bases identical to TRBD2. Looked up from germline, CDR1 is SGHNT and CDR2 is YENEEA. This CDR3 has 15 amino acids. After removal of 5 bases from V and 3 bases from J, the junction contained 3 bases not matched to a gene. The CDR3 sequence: CASSRGTSGYNEQFF. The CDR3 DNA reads TGTGCCAGCAGCCGGGGGACTAGCGGCTACAATGAGCAGTTCTTC.

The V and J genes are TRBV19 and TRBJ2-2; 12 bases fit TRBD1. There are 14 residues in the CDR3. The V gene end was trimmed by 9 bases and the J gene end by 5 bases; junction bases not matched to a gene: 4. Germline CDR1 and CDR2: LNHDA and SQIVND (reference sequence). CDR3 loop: CASLGQGATGELFF. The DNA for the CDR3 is TGTGCCAGCCTGGGACAGGGGGCGACCGGGGAGCTGTTTTTT.

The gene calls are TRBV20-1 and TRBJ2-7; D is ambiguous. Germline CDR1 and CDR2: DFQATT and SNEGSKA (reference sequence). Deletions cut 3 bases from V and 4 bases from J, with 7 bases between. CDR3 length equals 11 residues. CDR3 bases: TGCAGTGCTAGCTCGGGTTACGAGCAGTACTTC. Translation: CSASSGYEQYF.

In nucleotides, the CDR3 is TGTGCCAGCAAATACAGGGACGAGCAGTACTTC. It specifies CASKYRDEQYF. The J gene is TRBJ2-7, the V gene TRBV2; a weak D match, TRBD1 (6 bases). This CDR3 is built from 11 residues. Germline V gene lookup returns CDR1 SNHLY and CDR2 FYNNEI. Trimming removed 7 bases at V and 5 bases at J, with 9 bases between.

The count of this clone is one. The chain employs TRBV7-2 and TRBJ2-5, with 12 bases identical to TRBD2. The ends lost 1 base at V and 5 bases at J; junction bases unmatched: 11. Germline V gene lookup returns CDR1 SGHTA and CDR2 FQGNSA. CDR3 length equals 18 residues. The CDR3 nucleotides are TGTGCCAGCAGCTTAGTCCTAGCGGGAGGGCCCGCTGGTGAGACCCAGTACTTC. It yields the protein CASSLVLAGGPAGETQYF. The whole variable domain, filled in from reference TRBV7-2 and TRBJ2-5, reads GAGVSQSPSNKVTEKGKDVELRCDPISGHTALYWYRQSLGQGLEFLIYFQGNSAPDKSGLPSDRFSAERTGGSVSTLTIQRTQQEDSAVYLCASSLVLAGGPAGETQYFGPGTRLLVL.

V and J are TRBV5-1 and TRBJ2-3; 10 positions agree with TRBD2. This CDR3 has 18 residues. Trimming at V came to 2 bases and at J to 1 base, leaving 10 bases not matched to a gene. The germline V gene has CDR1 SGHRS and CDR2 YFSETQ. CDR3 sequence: CASSFGTSGARGTDTQYF. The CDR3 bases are TGCGCCAGCAGCTTCGGCACTAGCGGGGCCCGGGGCACAGATACGCAGTATTTT.

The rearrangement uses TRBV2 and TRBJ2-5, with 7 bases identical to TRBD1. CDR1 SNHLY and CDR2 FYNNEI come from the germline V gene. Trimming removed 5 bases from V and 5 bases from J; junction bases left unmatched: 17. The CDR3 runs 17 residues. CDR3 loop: CASSTTTRQGLGETQYF. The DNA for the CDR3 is TGTGCCAGCAGTACCACTACCCGACAGGGCCTGGGGGAGACCCAGTACTTC. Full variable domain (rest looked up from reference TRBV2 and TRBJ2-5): EPEVTQTPSHQVTQMGQEVILRCVPISNHLYFYWYRQILGQKVEFLVSFYNNEISEKSEIFDDQFSVERPDGSNFTLKIRSTKLEDSAMYFCASSTTTRQGLGETQYFGPGTRLLVL.

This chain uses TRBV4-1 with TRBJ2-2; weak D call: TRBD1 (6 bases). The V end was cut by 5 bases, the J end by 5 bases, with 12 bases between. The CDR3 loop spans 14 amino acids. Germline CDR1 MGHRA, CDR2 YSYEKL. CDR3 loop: CASSVGQWTGELFF. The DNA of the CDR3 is TGCGCCAGCAGCGTCGGACAGTGGACCGGGGAGCTGTTTTTT.

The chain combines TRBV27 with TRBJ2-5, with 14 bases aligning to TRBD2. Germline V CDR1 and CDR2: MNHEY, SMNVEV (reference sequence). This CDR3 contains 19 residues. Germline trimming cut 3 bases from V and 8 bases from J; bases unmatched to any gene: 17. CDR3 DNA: TGTGCCAGCAGTTTCCTCGGGACTAGCGGGGGAGTATTATTCGGAACCCAGTACTTC. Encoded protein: CASSFLGTSGGVLFGTQYF.

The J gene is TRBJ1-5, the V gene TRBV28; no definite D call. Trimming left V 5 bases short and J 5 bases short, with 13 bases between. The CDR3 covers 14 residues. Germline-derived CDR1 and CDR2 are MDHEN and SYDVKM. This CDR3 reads CASSPRLADQPQHF. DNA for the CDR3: TGTGCCAGCAGTCCTAGACTCGCGGATCAGCCCCAGCATTTT.

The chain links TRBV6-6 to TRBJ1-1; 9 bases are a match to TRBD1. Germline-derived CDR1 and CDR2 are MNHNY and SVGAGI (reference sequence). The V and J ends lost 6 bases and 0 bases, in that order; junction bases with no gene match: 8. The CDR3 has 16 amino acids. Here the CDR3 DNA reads TGTGCCAGCAGACGGGGACAGGGAGGGATGAACACTGAAGCTTTCTTT. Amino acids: CASRRGQGGMNTEAFF.

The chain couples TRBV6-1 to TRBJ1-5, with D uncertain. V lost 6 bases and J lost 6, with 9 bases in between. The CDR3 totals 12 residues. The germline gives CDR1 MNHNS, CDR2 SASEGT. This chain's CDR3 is CASRSWAQPQHF. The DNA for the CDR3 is TGTGCCAGCAGATCGTGGGCTCAGCCCCAGCATTTT.

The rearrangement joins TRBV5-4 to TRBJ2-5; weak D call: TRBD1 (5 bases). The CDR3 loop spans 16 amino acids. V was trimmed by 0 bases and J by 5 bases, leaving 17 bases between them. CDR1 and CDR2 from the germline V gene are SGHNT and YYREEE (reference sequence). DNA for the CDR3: TGTGCCAGCAGCTTGGCCGAGAAGGGGCGAAGGGAGACCCAGTACTTC. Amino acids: CASSLAEKGRRETQYF.

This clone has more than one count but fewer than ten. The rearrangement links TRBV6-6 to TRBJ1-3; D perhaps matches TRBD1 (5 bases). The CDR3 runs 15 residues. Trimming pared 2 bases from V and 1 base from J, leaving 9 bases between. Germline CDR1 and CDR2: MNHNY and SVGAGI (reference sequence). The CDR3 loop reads CASSYPRGSGNTIYF. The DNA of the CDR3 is TGTGCCAGCAGTTACCCAAGGGGTTCTGGAAACACCATATATTTT.

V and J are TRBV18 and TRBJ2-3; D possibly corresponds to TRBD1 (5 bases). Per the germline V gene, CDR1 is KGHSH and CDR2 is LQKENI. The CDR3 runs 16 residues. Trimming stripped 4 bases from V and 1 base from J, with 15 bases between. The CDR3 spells CASSRGTTRRTDTQYF. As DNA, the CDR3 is TGTGCCAGCTCACGGGGCACTACGAGGCGCACAGATACGCAGTATTTT.

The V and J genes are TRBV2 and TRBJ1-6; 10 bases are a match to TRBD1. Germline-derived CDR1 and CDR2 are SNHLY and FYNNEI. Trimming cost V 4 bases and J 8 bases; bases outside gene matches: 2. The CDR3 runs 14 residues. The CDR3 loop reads CASSAGTGDSPLHF. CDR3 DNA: TGTGCCAGCAGTGCCGGGACAGGGGATTCACCCCTCCACTTT.

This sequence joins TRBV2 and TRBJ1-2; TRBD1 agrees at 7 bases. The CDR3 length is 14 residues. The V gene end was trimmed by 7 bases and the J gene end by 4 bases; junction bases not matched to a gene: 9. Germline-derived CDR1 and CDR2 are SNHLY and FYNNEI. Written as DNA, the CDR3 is TGTGCCAGCAAAACTGTGGGGACAGCCTATGGCTACACCTTC. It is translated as CASKTVGTAYGYTF.

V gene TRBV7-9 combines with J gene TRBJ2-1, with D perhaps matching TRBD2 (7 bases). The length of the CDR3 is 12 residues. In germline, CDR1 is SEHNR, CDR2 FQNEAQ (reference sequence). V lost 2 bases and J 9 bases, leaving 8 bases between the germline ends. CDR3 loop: CASSLRGAEQFF. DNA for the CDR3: TGTGCCAGCAGCTTACGGGGGGCTGAGCAGTTCTTC.

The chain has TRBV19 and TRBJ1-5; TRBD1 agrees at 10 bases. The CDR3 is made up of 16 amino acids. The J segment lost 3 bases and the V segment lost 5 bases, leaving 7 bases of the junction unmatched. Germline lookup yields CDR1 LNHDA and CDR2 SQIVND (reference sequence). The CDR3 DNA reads TGTGCCAGTAGTCCCGGGGACAGGGGAAACAATCAGCCCCAGCATTTT. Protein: CASSPGDRGNNQPQHF.

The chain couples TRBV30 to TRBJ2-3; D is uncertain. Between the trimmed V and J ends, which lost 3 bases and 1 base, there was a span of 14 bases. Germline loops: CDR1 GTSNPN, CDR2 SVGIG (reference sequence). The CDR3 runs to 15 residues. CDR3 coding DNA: TGTGCCTGGAGACGCGGTTACCGTGGCACAGATACGCAGTATTTT. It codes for CAWRRGYRGTDTQYF.

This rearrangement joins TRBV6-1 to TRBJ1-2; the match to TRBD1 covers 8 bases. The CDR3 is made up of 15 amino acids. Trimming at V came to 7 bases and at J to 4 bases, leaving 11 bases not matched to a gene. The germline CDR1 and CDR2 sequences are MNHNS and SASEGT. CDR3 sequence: CASILDRAFVYGYTF. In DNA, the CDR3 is TGTGCCAGCATCCTGGACAGGGCGTTCGTCTATGGCTACACCTTC.

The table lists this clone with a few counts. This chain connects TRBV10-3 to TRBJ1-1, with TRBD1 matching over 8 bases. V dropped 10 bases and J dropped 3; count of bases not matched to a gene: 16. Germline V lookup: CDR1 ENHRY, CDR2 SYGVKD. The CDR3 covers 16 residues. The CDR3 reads CATTLGGPGGYTEAFF. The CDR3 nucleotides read TGTGCCACAACCCTCGGGGGACCAGGGGGCTACACTGAAGCTTTCTTT.

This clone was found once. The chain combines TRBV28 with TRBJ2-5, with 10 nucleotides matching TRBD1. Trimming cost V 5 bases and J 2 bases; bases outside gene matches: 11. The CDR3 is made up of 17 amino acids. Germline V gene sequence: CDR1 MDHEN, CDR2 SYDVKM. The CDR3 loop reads CASSRDRGVEGQETQYF. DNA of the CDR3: TGTGCCAGCAGTAGGGACAGGGGAGTGGAGGGGCAAGAGACCCAGTACTTC.

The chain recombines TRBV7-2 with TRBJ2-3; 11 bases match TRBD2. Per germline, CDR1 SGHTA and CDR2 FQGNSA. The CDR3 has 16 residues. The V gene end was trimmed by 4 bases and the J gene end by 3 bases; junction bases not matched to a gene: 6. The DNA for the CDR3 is TGTGCCAGCAGCTCTCTAGCGGGAGGTGATACAGATACGCAGTATTTT. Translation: CASSSLAGGDTDTQYF.

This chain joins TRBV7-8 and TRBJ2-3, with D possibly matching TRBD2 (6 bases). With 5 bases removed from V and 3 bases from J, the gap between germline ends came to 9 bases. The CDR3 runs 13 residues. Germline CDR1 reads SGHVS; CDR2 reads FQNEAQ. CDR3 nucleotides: TGTGCCAGCAGCCTCCGGGAGACAGATACGCAGTATTTT. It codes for CASSLRETDTQYF. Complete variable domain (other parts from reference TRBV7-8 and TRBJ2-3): GAGVSQSPRYKVAKRGQDVALRCDPISGHVSLFWYQQALGQGPEFLTYFQNEAQLDKSGLPSDRFFAERPEGSVSTLKIQRTQQEDSAVYLCASSLRETDTQYFGPGTRLTVL.

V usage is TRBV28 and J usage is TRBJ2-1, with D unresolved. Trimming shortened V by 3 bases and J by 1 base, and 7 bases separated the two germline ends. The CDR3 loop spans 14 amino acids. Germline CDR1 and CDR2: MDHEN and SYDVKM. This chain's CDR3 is CASSFSVSYNEQFF. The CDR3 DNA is TGTGCCAGCAGTTTTTCGGTTTCCTACAATGAGCAGTTCTTC.

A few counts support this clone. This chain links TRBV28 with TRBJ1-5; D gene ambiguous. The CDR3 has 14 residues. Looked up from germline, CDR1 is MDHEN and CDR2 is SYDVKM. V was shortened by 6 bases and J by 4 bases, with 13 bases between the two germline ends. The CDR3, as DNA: TGTGCCAGCAGCCGTATAGACACTAATCAGCCCCAGCATTTT. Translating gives CASSRIDTNQPQHF.